The entry below describes one T cell receptor (beta chain). The CDR3 carries no conserved terminal phenylalanine or tryptophan, so it likely arises from a read error. The DNA is left out, because the CDR3 cannot be placed on it with certainty; the CDR3 is given as TCRdb lists it. The sample belongs to a study of tumor-infiltrating lymphocytes in oesophageal squamous cell carcinoma. TCRdb called the PCR reads again in MiXCR, with one record for every CDR3 protein. The sample holds approximately 18,000 distinct CDR3 sequences, 42% seen once. The V gene's germline CDR1 is MNHNY and CDR2 SVGAGI (reference sequence). The CDR3 has 17 residues if both end residues are counted.

The source material was normal esophageal tissue next to the tumor. J is TRBJ2-5 and V is TRBV6-6; the D call in the table, TRBD2, was not verified against the DNA. The source of this sequence is a female donor with esophageal squamous cell carcinoma. CDR3 sequence reads: CASTPRASYNSPLHFGS.